This TCR beta chain was sequenced for a study of shared clonotypes between healthy human individuals. V was trimmed by 8 bases and J by 2 bases, leaving 16 bases between them. This CDR3 has 15 amino acids. Germline CDR1 MNHNY, CDR2 SVGAGI (reference sequence). TCRdb keeps only in-frame clones here, not all; method: immunoSEQ multiplex PCR. The sample has about 1.1 million clones, 75% to 85% seen once. V usage is TRBV6-6 and J usage is TRBJ1-5; possibly TRBD1 for D (5 bases). Input material: memory CD4+ T cells from PBMCs. Described subset: CD45RA-negative fraction. This clonotype was obtained from a man younger than 35 in good health. Some clones in this sample may be carry-over from other donors' samples. CDR3 amino acids: CASQLIRGGNQPQHF. CDR3 nucleotides: TGTGCCAGCCAGCTCATCCGGGGGGGCAATCAGCCCCAGCATTTT.